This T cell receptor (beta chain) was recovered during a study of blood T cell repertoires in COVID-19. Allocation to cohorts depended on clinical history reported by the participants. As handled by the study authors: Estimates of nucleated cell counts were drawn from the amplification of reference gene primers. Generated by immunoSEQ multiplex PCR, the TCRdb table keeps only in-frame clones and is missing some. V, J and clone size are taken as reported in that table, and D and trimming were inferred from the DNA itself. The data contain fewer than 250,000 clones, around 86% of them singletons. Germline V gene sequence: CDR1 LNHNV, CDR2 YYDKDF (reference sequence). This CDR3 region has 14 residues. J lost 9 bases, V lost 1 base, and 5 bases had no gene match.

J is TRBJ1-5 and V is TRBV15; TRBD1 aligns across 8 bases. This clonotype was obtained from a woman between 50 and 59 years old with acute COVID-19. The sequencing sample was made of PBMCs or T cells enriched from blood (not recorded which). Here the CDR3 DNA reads TGTGCCACCAGCAGAGGGACAGGGCGGCGGCCCCAGCATTTT. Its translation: CATSRGTGRRPQHF.